Listed below are T cell receptor beta chains from one sample, sequenced in a study of vaccination and CD4 T cells after COVID-19. Via MiXCR, TCRdb re-called the PCR reads, giving one row per CDR3 protein. Here the sample spans about 15,000 distinct CDR3 sequences, about 55% being singletons. These TCRs' antigens remain unknown. This specimen was CD4+ T cells from blood, cultured in vitro, taken before SARS-CoV-2 vaccination. The source of these receptors is a human donor who had recovered from COVID-19. CDR3s leave out the opening cysteine and the closing phenylalanine or tryptophan. The order of the fields is CDR3 protein, V gene, CDR3 length, D gene. A D gene is named only where the DNA matches it firmly.

CDR3aa: ASVPAATNYGYT; v_gene: TRBV2; len: 12; d_gene: NA
CDR3aa: ASSPNPGSNQPQH; v_gene: TRBV11-2; len: 13; d_gene: NA
CDR3aa: ASSSQGPDYGYT; v_gene: TRBV12-3/TRBV12-4; len: 12; d_gene: NA
CDR3aa: ASSRRTSGNTGELF; v_gene: TRBV7-3; len: 14; d_gene: TRBD2
CDR3aa: ASSLEWGDREARAF; v_gene: TRBV11-3; len: 14; d_gene: TRBD1
CDR3aa: SARGQGDRGRTEAF; v_gene: TRBV20-1; len: 14; d_gene: TRBD1
CDR3aa: ASSQNFEGSYGYT; v_gene: TRBV4-2; len: 13; d_gene: NA
CDR3aa: ASSLRAGSYNEQF; v_gene: TRBV11-2; len: 13; d_gene: NA
CDR3aa: SAWPGQGAYEQY; v_gene: TRBV20-1; len: 12; d_gene: TRBD1
CDR3aa: ASRSTGAVNTEAF; v_gene: TRBV6-1; len: 13; d_gene: TRBD1
CDR3aa: ASSAGAYEQY; v_gene: TRBV6-1; len: 10; d_gene: NA
CDR3aa: AWSSVYNSPLH; v_gene: TRBV30; len: 11; d_gene: NA
CDR3aa: ASSRVGLKETQY; v_gene: TRBV27; len: 12; d_gene: NA
CDR3aa: ASSRRLQGDTEAF; v_gene: TRBV6-2/TRBV6-3; len: 13; d_gene: TRBD1
CDR3aa: SAGEPGTGGTGELF; v_gene: TRBV20-1; len: 14; d_gene: TRBD1
CDR3aa: ASSVRVNYNEQF; v_gene: TRBV10-1; len: 12; d_gene: NA
CDR3aa: ASGSWKETQY; v_gene: TRBV7-9; len: 10; d_gene: NA
CDR3aa: ASSEQVESSYEQY; v_gene: TRBV7-2; len: 13; d_gene: NA
CDR3aa: ATQPGASNYGYT; v_gene: TRBV10-3; len: 12; d_gene: NA
CDR3aa: ASSIDRTALNYGYT; v_gene: TRBV19; len: 14; d_gene: NA
CDR3aa: AISATDLTYEQY; v_gene: TRBV10-3; len: 12; d_gene: NA
CDR3aa: ASSGLGTRVYEQY; v_gene: TRBV10-2; len: 13; d_gene: TRBD2
CDR3aa: ASSPGADGANVLT; v_gene: TRBV4-1; len: 13; d_gene: NA
CDR3aa: ASSRGQGNSPLH; v_gene: TRBV7-2; len: 12; d_gene: TRBD1
CDR3aa: ASSLESSRGETQY; v_gene: TRBV5-4; len: 13; d_gene: TRBD1
CDR3aa: ASSSQGAGRDGYT; v_gene: TRBV12-3/TRBV12-4; len: 13; d_gene: TRBD1
CDR3aa: ASSYGQTSYEQY; v_gene: TRBV6-5; len: 12; d_gene: NA
CDR3aa: ASRGAGSTDTQY; v_gene: TRBV28; len: 12; d_gene: NA
CDR3aa: ASSPSQLREQY; v_gene: TRBV6-2/TRBV6-3; len: 11; d_gene: NA
CDR3aa: ASSSAPSGYT; v_gene: TRBV6-2/TRBV6-3; len: 10; d_gene: NA
CDR3aa: ASSSIRDGFIYT; v_gene: TRBV27; len: 12; d_gene: NA
CDR3aa: ASRQRQGTEAF; v_gene: TRBV25-1; len: 11; d_gene: TRBD1
CDR3aa: ASSISHSGGNQPQH; v_gene: TRBV19; len: 14; d_gene: NA
CDR3aa: ASSSGTQGGYT; v_gene: TRBV7-2; len: 11; d_gene: NA
CDR3aa: SASNSGDDEQY; v_gene: TRBV20-1; len: 11; d_gene: NA
CDR3aa: ASRKASGQPQH; v_gene: TRBV6-1; len: 11; d_gene: NA
CDR3aa: ATSGDRVGEQY; v_gene: TRBV15; len: 11; d_gene: TRBD1
CDR3aa: ASSYSTAGLAGTGELF; v_gene: TRBV6-5; len: 16; d_gene: TRBD2
CDR3aa: ATSDLGREGLGTQY; v_gene: TRBV24-1; len: 14; d_gene: TRBD2
CDR3aa: ASSLRGQEGAYYGYT; v_gene: TRBV27; len: 15; d_gene: TRBD1
CDR3aa: ASSLAGSKGYT; v_gene: TRBV11-2; len: 11; d_gene: NA
CDR3aa: ASSLSSGGVEQY; v_gene: TRBV7-2; len: 12; d_gene: TRBD2
CDR3aa: ASSLAFSGEAGANVLT; v_gene: TRBV7-9; len: 16; d_gene: NA
CDR3aa: ASRDRESYNEQF; v_gene: TRBV28; len: 12; d_gene: TRBD1
CDR3aa: ASTLYRTGDGEEQY; v_gene: TRBV6-2/TRBV6-3; len: 14; d_gene: NA
CDR3aa: ASSGWGLEQY; v_gene: TRBV10-2; len: 10; d_gene: NA
CDR3aa: SANSLRTSEGEAF; v_gene: TRBV20-1; len: 13; d_gene: NA
CDR3aa: ASSYSEGNYDSSTDTQY; v_gene: TRBV6-5; len: 17; d_gene: NA
CDR3aa: ASSFGNSNTGELF; v_gene: TRBV11-2; len: 13; d_gene: NA
CDR3aa: ASSIDGYGYT; v_gene: TRBV19; len: 10; d_gene: NA